Below, 14 T cell receptor beta chains from the same sample are listed, as sequenced in a study of T cells in Graves' hyperthyroidism and ophthalmopathy (dated by TCRdb to between 2018 and 2021). Libraries were constructed by multiplex PCR. Instrument used: Illumina HiSeq 2000. The TCR beta CDR3 regions were amplified from RNA transcripts. The TCR CDR3 was subjected to a first round of RT-PCR using the HTBI primer set and the Qiagen OneStep RT-PCR kit. Through fastp at Q25 and MiXCR, TCRdb rebuilt clones from the public reads, retaining in-frame beta chains. Every CDR3 protein is listed once, alongside the most common genes and DNA of its rows. For this sample the table gives 380,000 or so distinct CDR3 sequences, of which 13% were detected only once. In total, the top ten clones hold 20% of the sample. Sequences were obtained from blood. The receptors come from a man aged 30 to 39 with Graves' hyperthyroidism that later progressed to Graves' ophthalmopathy.

This clonotype appeared many times. CDR3: CASSLETSENNEQFF. CDR3 coding DNA: TGTGCCAGCAGCTTAGAGACTAGCGAAAACAATGAGCAGTTCTTC. This chain connects TRBV7-9 to TRBJ2-1; 8 nucleotides line up with TRBD2. J gave up 5 bases and V 1 base, and 4 bases lay outside the gene matches. The CDR3 has 15 residues. In germline, CDR1 is SEHNR, CDR2 FQNEAQ (reference sequence).

This clonotype was counted ten times or more. V and J are TRBV12-3 or TRBV12-4 and TRBJ2-1, with TRBD2 matching over 12 bases. The CDR3 has 21 residues. The V and J ends lost 2 bases and 0 bases, in that order; junction bases with no gene match: 14. The CDR3 reads CASSLPQLTSGGHSSYNEQFF. CDR3 sequence (DNA): TGTGCCAGCAGTTTACCACAGTTGACTAGCGGGGGCCATAGCTCCTACAATGAGCAGTTCTTC.

Only a few counts were recorded for this clonotype. The J gene is TRBJ2-5, the V gene TRBV28, with a weak D call TRBD1 (5 bases). The CDR3 is 16 amino acids. CDR1 and CDR2 (germline): MDHEN, SYDVKM. V shed 0 bases and J shed 4 bases, with 15 bases lying between them. The CDR3: CASSLWAGPVLETQYF. The DNA of the CDR3 is TGTGCCAGCAGTTTATGGGCAGGGCCTGTCCTAGAGACCCAGTACTTC.

This clonotype was found a few times. J is TRBJ1-2 and V is TRBV9; D is unclear. Trimming took 1 base from V and 4 from J, leaving 14 bases between them. The V gene's germline CDR1 is SGDLS and CDR2 YYNGEE. CDR3 length: 15 amino acids. CDR3 sequence (DNA): TGTGCCAGCAGCGTACAAACAGCGCGGATCTATGGCTACACCTTC. It is translated as CASSVQTARIYGYTF.

The rearrangement uses TRBV27 and TRBJ2-5, with D tentatively TRBD1 (6 bases). The germline gives CDR1 MNHEY, CDR2 SMNVEV (reference sequence). V lost 5 bases to trimming and J lost 1 base, with 17 bases between them. The CDR3 is 16 residues long. The CDR3 DNA reads TGTGCCAGCAGTCCATCACCGGGACATCTCCAAGAGACCCAGTACTTC. Its translation is CASSPSPGHLQETQYF.

On this clonotype: A much bigger clone sits one base away, suggesting this may be a read error. CDR3 amino acids: CASSFGSNTEAFF. Here the CDR3 DNA reads TGTGCCAGCAGTTTCGGCAGTAACACTGAAGCTTTCTTT. The chain links TRBV27 to TRBJ1-1; the D is unclear. The CDR3 loop spans 13 amino acids. Per the germline V gene, CDR1 is MNHEY and CDR2 is SMNVEV (reference sequence). The V end lost 3 bases, the J end lost 2 bases, and 7 bases lay between the germline ends.

This clonotype was counted many times. In DNA form, the CDR3 reads TGTGCCAGCACGGATAGCTATGGCTACACCTTC. Amino acid sequence: CASTDSYGYTF. V gene TRBV2 combines with J gene TRBJ1-2; D is unresolved. V was shortened by 7 bases and J by 4 bases, with 7 bases between the two germline ends. CDR3 length: 11 amino acids. Germline V CDR1 and CDR2: SNHLY, FYNNEI.

The sample holds many counts of this clonotype. The chain combines TRBV11-2 with TRBJ2-7; possible D gene TRBD2, 5 bases. Trimming removed 0 bases from V and 3 bases from J, with 12 bases in between. The CDR3 consists of 15 residues. Germline values: CDR1 SGHAT, CDR2 FQNNGV. The CDR3 DNA is TGTGCCAGCAGCTTAGATCCAGCCACTAGCTACGAGCAGTACTTC. This sequence encodes CASSLDPATSYEQYF.

This clonotype was found a few times. The chain links TRBV4-2 to TRBJ1-1, with D perhaps TRBD1 (5 bases). Per germline, CDR1 LGHNA and CDR2 YNFKEQ. V lost 0 bases and J 10 bases, leaving 18 bases between the germline ends. The CDR3 has 15 amino acids. In DNA, the CDR3 is TGTGCCAGCAGCCAAGATTGGGACGGAGGAGCTCGAGCTTTCTTT. Amino acids: CASSQDWDGGARAFF.

In DNA form, the CDR3 reads TGTGCCTGGAGCGCCGGGTACAATGAGCAGTTCTTC. This codes for CAWSAGYNEQFF. This chain links TRBV30 with TRBJ2-1; no clear D gene. Trimming cost V 3 bases and J 4 bases, with 7 bases left between them. The CDR3 has 12 amino acids. Looked up from germline, CDR1 is GTSNPN and CDR2 is SVGIG (reference sequence). Complete variable domain (other parts from reference TRBV30 and TRBJ2-1): SQTIHQWPATLVQPVGSPLSLECTVEGTSNPNLYWYRQAAGRGLQLLFYSVGIGQISSEVPQNLSASRPQDRQFILSSKKLLLSDSGFYLCAWSAGYNEQFFGPGTRLTVL.

The chain has TRBV4-1 and TRBJ1-4; unclear D gene. Germline V gene data show CDR1 as MGHRA and CDR2 as YSYEKL. Between the trimmed V and J ends, which lost 2 bases and 4 bases, there was a span of 14 bases. The CDR3 covers 16 residues. In nucleotides, the CDR3 is TGCGCCAGCAGCCAAATGGCCGAACAGTTTAATGAAAAACTGTTTTTT. Residues: CASSQMAEQFNEKLFF.

This clonotype has a handful of counts. J is TRBJ1-4 and V is TRBV7-8; D possibly corresponds to TRBD1 (5 bases). Trimming left V 2 bases short and J 7 bases short, with 11 bases between. CDR3 length equals 14 residues. The germline CDR1 and CDR2 sequences are SGHVS and FQNEAQ. In DNA, the CDR3 is TGTGCCAGCAGCTTAATAGGAGGGGCTGAAAAACTGTTTTTT. Its protein is CASSLIGGAEKLFF.

The chain employs TRBV12-3 or TRBV12-4 and TRBJ2-3, with D possibly matching TRBD2 (6 bases). The CDR3 totals 15 residues. The V gene lost 6 bases and the J gene lost 1 base, with 14 bases spanning the gap. CDR3 DNA sequence: TGTGCCAGCAGGGAATTCGGCGGGGGCACAGATACGCAGTATTTT. Protein sequence: CASREFGGGTDTQYF.

The sample holds a few counts of this clonotype. The V call is TRBV3-1, the J call TRBJ1-6; no definite D call. Germline CDR1 and CDR2: LGHDT and YNNKEL (reference sequence). V was pared by 6 bases and J by 9 bases, with 18 bases between. The CDR3 spans 15 residues. CDR3 DNA: TGTGCCAGCAGACCGAATACCGGGAGCGTTTCACCCCTCCACTTT. This encodes CASRPNTGSVSPLHF. Full variable domain (remainder filled in from reference TRBV3-1 and TRBJ1-6): DTAVSQTPKYLVTQMGNDKSIKCEQNLGHDTMYWYKQDSKKFLKIMFSYNNKELIINETVPNRFSPKSPDKAHLNLHINSLELGDSAVYFCASRPNTGSVSPLHFGNGTRLTVT.